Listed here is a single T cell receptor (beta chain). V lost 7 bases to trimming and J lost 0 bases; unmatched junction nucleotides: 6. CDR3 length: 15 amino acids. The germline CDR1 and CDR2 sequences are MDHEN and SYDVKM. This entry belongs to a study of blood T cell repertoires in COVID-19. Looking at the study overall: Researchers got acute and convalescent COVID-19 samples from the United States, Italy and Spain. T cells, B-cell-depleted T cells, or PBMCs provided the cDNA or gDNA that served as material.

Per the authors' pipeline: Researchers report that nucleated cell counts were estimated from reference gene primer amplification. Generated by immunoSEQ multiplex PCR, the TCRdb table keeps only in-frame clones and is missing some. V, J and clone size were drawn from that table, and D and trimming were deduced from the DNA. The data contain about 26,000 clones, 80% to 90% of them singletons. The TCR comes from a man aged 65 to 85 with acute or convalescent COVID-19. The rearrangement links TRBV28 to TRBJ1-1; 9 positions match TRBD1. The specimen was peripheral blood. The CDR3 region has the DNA TGTGCCAGCACCCTACAGGGGGCTCTGAACACTGAAGCTTTCTTT. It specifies CASTLQGALNTEAFF.